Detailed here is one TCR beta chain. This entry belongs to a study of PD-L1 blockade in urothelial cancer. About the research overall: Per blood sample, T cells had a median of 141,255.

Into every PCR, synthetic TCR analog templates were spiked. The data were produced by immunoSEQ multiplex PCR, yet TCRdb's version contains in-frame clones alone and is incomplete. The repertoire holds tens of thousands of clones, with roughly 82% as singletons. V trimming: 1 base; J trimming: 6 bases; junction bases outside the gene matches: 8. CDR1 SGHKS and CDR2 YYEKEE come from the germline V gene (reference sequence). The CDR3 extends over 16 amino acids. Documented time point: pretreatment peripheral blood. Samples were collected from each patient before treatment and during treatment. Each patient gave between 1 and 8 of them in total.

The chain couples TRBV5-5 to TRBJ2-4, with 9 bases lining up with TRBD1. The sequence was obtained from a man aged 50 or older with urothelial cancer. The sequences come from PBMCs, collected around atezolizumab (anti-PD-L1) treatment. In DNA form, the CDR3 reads TGTGCCAGCAGCTTGTTCCCCGGGACAGGGACAAACATTCAGTACTTC. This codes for CASSLFPGTGTNIQYF.